This is a list of T cell receptor beta chains from one sample in a study of blood T cell repertoires in COVID-19. The data were produced by immunoSEQ multiplex PCR, yet TCRdb's version contains in-frame clones alone and is incomplete. The sample shows 150,000 to 200,000 clones, about 88% of them seen only once. Source material: peripheral blood. The receptors were gathered from a man younger than 30 who had recovered from COVID-19. CDR3s include the opening cysteine and the closing phenylalanine or tryptophan. Fields, in order: D gene, J gene, V gene, clone size, CDR3 protein, CDR3 DNA. D genes are given only for firm matches. Expanded clones get a size class; other rows say once, few or many, or leave the size out.

D: -; J: TRBJ2-3; V: TRBV11-2; size: -; CDR3: CASSLDLGDTQYF; DNA: TGTGCCAGCAGCTTAGATCTCGGAGATACGCAGTATTTT
D: -; J: TRBJ2-5; V: TRBV9; size: -; CDR3: CASSHSGNQETQYF; DNA: TGTGCCAGCAGCCATAGCGGAAATCAAGAGACCCAGTACTTC
D: TRBD2; J: TRBJ2-3; V: TRBV7-2; size: -; CDR3: CASSLRTSGSPSTDTQYF; DNA: TGTGCCAGCAGCTTGCGGACTAGCGGGAGCCCTAGCACAGATACGCAGTATTTT
D: TRBD1; J: TRBJ2-7; V: TRBV28; size: -; CDR3: CASEPPRDRGAYEQYF; DNA: TGTGCCAGCGAGCCCCCCCGGGACAGGGGGGCCTACGAGCAGTACTTC
D: TRBD1; J: TRBJ1-2; V: TRBV27; size: -; CDR3: CASSLVYRGMRGYTF; DNA: TGTGCCAGCAGTTTAGTATACAGGGGGATGAGGGGCTACACCTTC
D: -; J: TRBJ2-1; V: TRBV6-2/TRBV6-3; size: once; CDR3: CASSYRSYNEQFF; DNA: TGTGCCAGCAGTTATAGGAGCTACAATGAGCAGTTCTTC
D: TRBD2; J: TRBJ2-7; V: TRBV5-4; size: -; CDR3: CASSLEAGPYEQYF; DNA: TGTGCCAGCAGCTTGGAAGCGGGACCCTACGAGCAGTACTTC
D: -; J: TRBJ1-5; V: TRBV19; size: once; CDR3: CASSIDHRGRNQPQHF; DNA: TGTGCCAGTAGTATAGATCATAGGGGTCGCAATCAGCCCCAGCATTTT
D: TRBD2; J: TRBJ2-5; V: TRBV19; size: -; CDR3: CASRPPGAGERGETQYF; DNA: TGTGCCAGTCGTCCCCCGGGAGCGGGAGAGAGGGGAGAGACCCAGTACTTC
D: TRBD1; J: TRBJ2-2; V: TRBV5-8; size: -; CDR3: CASSLYRGQENTGELFF; DNA: TGTGCCAGCAGCTTATACCGGGGACAGGAGAACACCGGGGAGCTGTTTTTT
D: -; J: TRBJ2-4; V: TRBV12-3/TRBV12-4; size: -; CDR3: CASSFSGKNIQYF; DNA: TGTGCCAGCAGTTTTAGCGGCAAAAACATTCAGTACTTC
D: TRBD2; J: TRBJ2-3; V: TRBV7-9; size: -; CDR3: CASSFPSSGNTDTQYF; DNA: TGTGCCAGCAGCTTCCCTTCTAGCGGGAACACAGATACGCAGTATTTT
D: -; J: TRBJ2-1; V: TRBV4-1; size: few; CDR3: CASSLTEERSSYNEQFF; DNA: TGCGCCAGCAGCCTGACTGAGGAGCGGAGCTCCTACAATGAGCAGTTCTTC
D: -; J: TRBJ2-3; V: TRBV19; size: once; CDR3: CASSFFRDTQYF; DNA: TGTGCCAGTAGTTTCTTTCGAGATACGCAGTATTTT
D: TRBD1; J: TRBJ2-3; V: TRBV28; size: -; CDR3: CASSTSGTGRDTQYF; DNA: TGTGCCAGCAGTACATCCGGGACAGGGCGAGATACGCAGTATTTT
D: -; J: TRBJ2-5; V: TRBV5-1; size: once; CDR3: CASSPGAGETQYF; DNA: TGCGCCAGCAGTCCAGGGGCAGGGGAGACCCAGTACTTC
D: TRBD2; J: TRBJ2-3; V: TRBV5-6; size: -; CDR3: CASSLGLAPDTQYF; DNA: TGTGCCAGCAGCTTGGGACTAGCGCCAGATACGCAGTATTTT
D: TRBD1; J: TRBJ1-3; V: TRBV25-1; size: few; CDR3: CASSAGTGGNTIYF; DNA: TGTGCCAGCAGTGCCGGGACAGGGGGAAACACCATATATTTT
D: -; J: TRBJ2-1; V: TRBV29-1; size: once; CDR3: CSVASPTGEQFF; DNA: TGCAGCGTTGCCAGCCCGACAGGTGAGCAGTTCTTC
D: -; J: TRBJ1-3; V: TRBV18; size: -; CDR3: CASSPWEAAQGNTIYF; DNA: TGTGCCAGCTCACCATGGGAGGCAGCGCAGGGAAACACCATATATTTT
D: -; J: TRBJ1-3; V: TRBV4-1; size: -; CDR3: CASSLGPGGTGNTIYF; DNA: TGCGCCAGCAGCCTTGGACCCGGGGGGACTGGAAACACCATATATTTT
D: -; J: TRBJ2-5; V: TRBV9; size: few; CDR3: CASSVGGPRETQYF; DNA: TGTGCCAGCAGCGTAGGAGGGCCCCGGGAGACCCAGTACTTC
D: TRBD1; J: TRBJ2-6; V: TRBV5-6; size: -; CDR3: CASSLTGAGANVLTF; DNA: TGTGCCAGCAGCCTAACAGGGGCAGGGGCCAACGTCCTGACTTTC
D: -; J: TRBJ1-6; V: TRBV7-2; size: few; CDR3: CASNDSAYSPLHF; DNA: TGTGCCAGCAACGACAGTGCCTATTCACCCCTCCACTTT
D: TRBD1; J: TRBJ2-3; V: TRBV14; size: -; CDR3: CASSRLGTGKTDTQYF; DNA: TGTGCCAGCAGCCGCCTCGGGACAGGGAAAACAGATACGCAGTATTTT
D: TRBD1; J: TRBJ1-1; V: TRBV19; size: -; CDR3: CACRTGDIRNEAFF; DNA: TGTGCCTGTCGGACAGGGGATATTCGGAATGAAGCTTTCTTT
D: -; J: TRBJ2-1; V: TRBV13; size: -; CDR3: CASSLSEGLYNEQFF; DNA: TGTGCCAGCAGCTTATCGGAGGGGCTCTACAATGAGCAGTTCTTC
D: -; J: TRBJ1-1; V: TRBV14; size: few; CDR3: CASSQDLFGWAFF; DNA: TGTGCCAGCAGCCAAGATTTATTCGGTTGGGCTTTCTTT
D: TRBD1; J: TRBJ2-7; V: TRBV28; size: -; CDR3: CASSLIGQGYEQYF; DNA: TGTGCCAGCAGTTTGATCGGACAGGGCTACGAGCAGTACTTC
D: TRBD2; J: TRBJ2-7; V: TRBV6-5; size: -; CDR3: CASSRAGGSSYEQYF; DNA: TGTGCCAGCAGTAGAGCGGGGGGGTCCTCCTACGAGCAGTACTTC
D: -; J: TRBJ1-2; V: TRBV7-9; size: -; CDR3: CASSLVGAWGYGYTF; DNA: TGTGCCAGCAGCTTAGTAGGGGCTTGGGGCTATGGCTACACCTTC
D: -; J: TRBJ2-7; V: TRBV5-8; size: -; CDR3: CASSLGGPGDEQYF; DNA: TGTGCCAGCAGCTTGGGGGGGCCCGGAGACGAGCAGTACTTC
D: -; J: TRBJ2-1; V: TRBV3-1/TRBV3-2; size: -; CDR3: CASSQDLGTAVSYNEQFF; DNA: TGTGCCAGCAGCCAAGATCTGGGGACTGCCGTCTCCTACAATGAGCAGTTCTTC
D: -; J: TRBJ1-1; V: TRBV6-6; size: few; CDR3: CASRYRGNTEAFF; DNA: TGTGCCAGCAGGTATAGGGGGAACACTGAAGCTTTCTTT
D: -; J: TRBJ2-1; V: TRBV5-1; size: -; CDR3: CASSKELSSYNEQFF; DNA: TGCGCCAGCAGCAAGGAACTAAGCTCCTACAATGAGCAGTTCTTC